The entry that follows covers one T cell receptor (beta chain) sequence. The data were produced by immunoSEQ multiplex PCR, yet TCRdb's version contains in-frame clones alone and is incomplete. The table has some 640,000 clones, over 75% seen once. The data were taken from a study of shared T cell receptors in the human thymus. CDR3 length: 14 amino acids. Germline V gene lookup returns CDR1 SEHNR and CDR2 FQNEAQ (reference sequence). Trimming cost V 1 base and J 2 bases, with 9 bases left between them. This sample also appeared in a second study, on human thymus T cells. Per that study: Healthy Finnish infants undergoing corrective surgery for congenital heart defects were the donors. Resections were taken during corrective heart surgery, and the thymus tissue came from these. Repertoires sampled from thymus and blood appeared biased in V and J gene usage. Related research found strongly overlapping thymic repertoires in unrelated individuals.

The specimen was thymocytes. The chain combines TRBV7-9 with TRBJ2-7; unclear D gene. This sequence originates from a boy under two years old with a congenital heart defect. In DNA, the CDR3 is TGTGCCAGCAGCTTAGAAGTACCGGCCTACGAGCAGTACTTC. Amino acids: CASSLEVPAYEQYF.